This T cell receptor beta chain was observed in a study of blood T cells in healthy people across ages. Study outcomes and limitations: A conclusive naive versus antigen-experienced comparison was prevented by the unsorted PBMCs.

Points on this clonotype: Its specificity is not known.

Then a second PCR, running about 6 to 12 cycles, was carried out with a sample-barcoded 5' primer and a J-beta primer mix. MiXCR, applied by TCRdb to the 5' RACE reads, yields one record per CDR3 protein. The data show about 1,500,000 distinct CDR3 sequences, with 42% seen just once and roughly 7.9% held by the top ten. Sequencing used blood. This sequence was found in a woman younger than 35 in good health.

CDR3 in DNA: TGCAGTGCTAACGGTCTCTACAATGAGCAGTTCTTC. Translation gives CSANGLYNEQFF. This chain joins TRBV20-1 and TRBJ2-1; D gene ambiguous. The germline CDR1 and CDR2 sequences are DFQATT and SNEGSKA (reference sequence). The CDR3 runs 12 residues. The V end was cut by 4 bases, the J end by 3 bases, with 7 bases between.